Listed below are T cell receptor beta chains from one sample, sequenced in a study of blood T cell repertoires in COVID-19. Here immunoSEQ multiplex PCR was the method, and the copy in TCRdb shows in-frame clones only, minus some. In the table there are some 250,000 clones, approximately 84% of which are singletons. Sequenced material: PBMCs or T cells enriched from blood (not recorded which). The receptor source for this set is a man aged 18 to 29 who had recovered from COVID-19. Both conserved end residues are part of each CDR3. Fields, in order: clone size, J gene, V gene, D gene, CDR3 DNA, CDR3 protein. D genes are given only for firm matches. Clone size is given for some rows only: seen once, a few or many times, or a class if the clone is expanded.

NA,TRBJ2-5,TRBV7-2,TRBD2,TGTGCCAGCAGCTTAGTGGGTAGCGGGCAAGAGACCCAGTACTTC,CASSLVGSGQETQYF
NA,TRBJ1-2,TRBV6-5,NA,TGTGCCAGCAGTTACGGGGCAGGGAGGGCCTCTGGCTACACCTTC,CASSYGAGRASGYTF
NA,TRBJ2-2,TRBV28,NA,TGTGCCAGCACTCAGGACAACATGAACACCGGGGAGCTGTTTTTT,CASTQDNMNTGELFF
few,TRBJ1-2,TRBV30,NA,TGTGCCTGGAGTGTACTAGGGAACCATGGCTACACCTTC,CAWSVLGNHGYTF
NA,TRBJ2-7,TRBV9,TRBD1,TGTGCCAGCAGCGTAGAGGCAGGGGGCTCCTACGAGCAGTACTTC,CASSVEAGGSYEQYF
NA,TRBJ2-3,TRBV10-2,TRBD2,TGCGCCAGCAGCGGGGTGGCTAGCGGAAGCACAGATACGCAGTATTTT,CASSGVASGSTDTQYF
few,TRBJ1-5,TRBV29-1,NA,TGCAGCGTCTCAGGACGGGGAGCCGGGCAGCCCCAGCATTTT,CSVSGRGAGQPQHF
NA,TRBJ1-6,TRBV6-4,TRBD1,TGTGCCAGCAGTGACTCCGGGACAGCCAATTCACCCCTCCACTTT,CASSDSGTANSPLHF
NA,TRBJ1-1,TRBV29-1,NA,TGCAGCGTTGAAGATGCCCGGACACTCCGGAACACTGAAGCTTTCTTT,CSVEDARTLRNTEAFF
few,TRBJ1-1,TRBV2,NA,TGTGCCAGCAGATTGGACAGCCAGAACACTGAAGCTTTCTTT,CASRLDSQNTEAFF
NA,TRBJ1-4,TRBV10-1,NA,TGCGCCAGCAGTCGAAACTTCGGTAGGAGTAAAAAACTGTTTTTT,CASSRNFGRSKKLFF
few,TRBJ2-7,TRBV19,TRBD2,TGTGCCAGTACGGGAGGGTCACCTTACGAGCAGTACTTC,CASTGGSPYEQYF
NA,TRBJ1-1,TRBV6-1,NA,TGTGCCAGCAGTGAAGCGGAGAGGGAAGCTTTCTTT,CASSEAEREAFF
NA,TRBJ1-1,TRBV18,TRBD1,TGTGCCAGCTCACCACCTGGACAGGGGGGCACTGAAGCTTTCTTT,CASSPPGQGGTEAFF
NA,TRBJ1-2,TRBV7-9,NA,TGTGCCAGCAGCCCGTGGACGGAGGTCGGCTACACCTTC,CASSPWTEVGYTF
NA,TRBJ2-7,TRBV27,TRBD1,TGTGCCAGCAGTTTAAAACAGGGGCACTACGAGCAGTACTTC,CASSLKQGHYEQYF
NA,TRBJ2-2,TRBV7-3,NA,TGTGCCAGCAGACTCTCAGGGGGGTACACCGGGGAGCTGTTTTTT,CASRLSGGYTGELFF
once,TRBJ2-5,TRBV28,NA,TGTGCCAGCAGTTTGAGCGGAGTGGAGACCCAGTACTTC,CASSLSGVETQYF
NA,TRBJ1-2,TRBV3-1/TRBV3-2,TRBD1,TGTGCCAGCAGCCAGGGACAGGGGGCGCCCGGTGGCTACACCTTC,CASSQGQGAPGGYTF
NA,TRBJ1-3,TRBV28,NA,TGTGCCAGCAGGGGGGGGAGCTCTGGAAACACCATATATTTT,CASRGGSSGNTIYF
NA,TRBJ2-2,TRBV24-1,TRBD2,TGTGCCACCAGTGACGCGGGACTAGCGGCTAACACCGGGGAGCTGTTTTTT,CATSDAGLAANTGELFF
NA,TRBJ2-1,TRBV5-6,TRBD2,TGTGCCAGCAGCTTCTTAGAGCGGGGATCCTGGGACAATGAGCAGTTCTTC,CASSFLERGSWDNEQFF
NA,TRBJ1-5,TRBV7-2,TRBD1,TGTGCCAGCAGCCAAAGGACAGGGTATAGCAATCAGCCCCAGCATTTT,CASSQRTGYSNQPQHF
NA,TRBJ2-3,TRBV7-3,TRBD2,TGTGCCAGCAGCTTCCTAGCGGGAGCTGTAGATACGCAGTATTTT,CASSFLAGAVDTQYF
once,TRBJ2-1,TRBV5-1,NA,TGCGCCAGCAGCCCATCGACAGGATCCTCCTACAATGAGCAGTTCTTC,CASSPSTGSSYNEQFF
NA,TRBJ1-1,TRBV10-3,TRBD1,TGTGCCATCAGTGAGCCCGGACAGGGCGGGAACACTGAAGCTTTCTTT,CAISEPGQGGNTEAFF
NA,TRBJ2-7,TRBV18,TRBD1,TGTGCCAGCTCACCACCGGGACAGGAAGGCTACGAGCAGTACTTC,CASSPPGQEGYEQYF
NA,TRBJ2-1,TRBV12-5,TRBD2,TGTGCTAGTGGTTTGGCCTCCCACGCGGGAGGTATCAATGAGCAGTTCTTC,CASGLASHAGGINEQFF
NA,TRBJ1-2,TRBV18,TRBD1,TGTGCCAGCTCACCTGGGACAGGGTCTGGCTACACCTTC,CASSPGTGSGYTF
NA,TRBJ2-5,TRBV7-2,NA,TGTGCCAGCAGCTTCGGCAGGGGAGGGGAGACCCAGTACTTC,CASSFGRGGETQYF
NA,TRBJ2-1,TRBV24-1,NA,TGTGCCACCAGTGCTCCCCCCAGCTACAATGAGCAGTTCTTC,CATSAPPSYNEQFF
NA,TRBJ2-7,TRBV10-3,TRBD2,TGTGCCATCAGTGACGTGACTCTAGCGGCATCCTACGAGCAGTACTTC,CAISDVTLAASYEQYF
NA,TRBJ2-5,TRBV5-1,NA,TGCGCCAGCAGCTTGGACATCCAAGAGACCCAGTACTTC,CASSLDIQETQYF
NA,TRBJ1-2,TRBV5-1,TRBD1,TGCGCCAGCAGCCCGGGACAGGGCGTCGACTATGGCTACACCTTC,CASSPGQGVDYGYTF
NA,TRBJ1-1,TRBV19,TRBD1,TGTGCCAGTAGTAGACAGGGGAACACTGAAGCTTTCTTT,CASSRQGNTEAFF
NA,TRBJ2-5,TRBV19,NA,TGTGCCAGTAGTACCGGACAGGGCGGGCTAGCGGGACTAGAGACCCAGTACTTC,CASSTGQGGLAGLETQYF
NA,TRBJ2-7,TRBV27,TRBD1,TGTGCCAGCAGTCTAGGGACAGGGCCCTACGAGCAGTACTTC,CASSLGTGPYEQYF
few,TRBJ2-1,TRBV7-2,NA,TGTGCCAGCAGCTTATCGGGAGCTACATACAATGAGCAGTTCTTC,CASSLSGATYNEQFF